The present T cell receptor beta chain was sequenced within a study of beta chain features in type 1 diabetes. Per the germline V gene, CDR1 is GTSNPN and CDR2 is SVGIG (reference sequence). The CDR3 sequence is 15 residues long. Trimming cost V 3 bases and J 0 bases; bases outside gene matches: 5. This clone was counted between two and nine times. What was sequenced were expressed TCRB transcripts, since all of the isolated RNA had been reverse transcribed. The method was immunoSEQ multiplex PCR; TCRdb's version includes in-frame clones alone and lacks a portion of them. The sample carries about 360,000 clones, around 12% recorded once.

This sequence was found in a man younger than 35 in good health. The sample was naive CD4+ T cells from blood. The chain uses TRBV30 and TRBJ2-5, with TRBD2 matching 9 bases. This CDR3 reads CAWSRAGGHQETQYF. The CDR3 nucleotides are TGTGCCTGGAGCCGAGCGGGGGGTCACCAAGAGACCCAGTACTTC.